This T cell receptor (beta chain) is from a study of blood T cell repertoires in COVID-19. Study information: Researchers got acute and convalescent COVID-19 samples from the United States, Italy and Spain. T cells, B-cell-depleted T cells, or PBMCs supplied cDNA or gDNA.

Followed over time, Seattle patients had been enrolled while infection was active. This clone is deemed medium-sized. Germline V gives CDR1 SGHRS, CDR2 YFSETQ. Between the trimmed V and J ends, which lost 3 bases and 1 base, there was a span of 9 bases. This CDR3 spans 14 amino acids. This table comes from immunoSEQ multiplex PCR, and its TCRdb copy is limited to in-frame clones, with some not included. The table shows approximately 49,000 clones, with around 81% occurring only once. The sequence was collected from a woman older than 75 with COVID-19, enrolled during active disease. Sequenced input: peripheral blood. This chain joins TRBV5-1 and TRBJ2-3; weak D call: TRBD2 (5 bases). The CDR3 is CASSYREGTDTQYF. CDR3 DNA sequence: TGCGCCAGCAGCTACCGGGAAGGCACAGATACGCAGTATTTT.